This T cell receptor (beta chain) emerged from a study of cytomegalovirus exposure and HLA in healthy donors. Regarding the study as a whole: Immune exposure data for these donors was limited to CMV serostatus.

It was with 60 Vbeta and 13 Jbeta primers that the PCR ran. Only in-frame clones appear in the TCRdb table, and some are missing; sequencing was by immunoSEQ multiplex PCR. Among about 120,000 clones listed, just over 15% were seen once. This clone was seen a handful of times. Its antigen remains unidentified. The clonotype comes from a woman between 18 and 29 years old in good health and CMV-seronegative. Material for sequencing was PBMCs.

The CDR3 protein is CASSKAGGTDTQYF. DNA for the CDR3: TGCGCCAGCAGCAAAGCGGGAGGAACAGATACGCAGTATTTT. The chain recombines TRBV10-1 with TRBJ2-3; 9 nucleotides agree with TRBD2. Germline CDR1 reads WNHNN; CDR2 reads SYGVQD (reference sequence). V was clipped by 6 bases and J by 3 bases; unmatched bases: 4. CDR3 length equals 14 residues.